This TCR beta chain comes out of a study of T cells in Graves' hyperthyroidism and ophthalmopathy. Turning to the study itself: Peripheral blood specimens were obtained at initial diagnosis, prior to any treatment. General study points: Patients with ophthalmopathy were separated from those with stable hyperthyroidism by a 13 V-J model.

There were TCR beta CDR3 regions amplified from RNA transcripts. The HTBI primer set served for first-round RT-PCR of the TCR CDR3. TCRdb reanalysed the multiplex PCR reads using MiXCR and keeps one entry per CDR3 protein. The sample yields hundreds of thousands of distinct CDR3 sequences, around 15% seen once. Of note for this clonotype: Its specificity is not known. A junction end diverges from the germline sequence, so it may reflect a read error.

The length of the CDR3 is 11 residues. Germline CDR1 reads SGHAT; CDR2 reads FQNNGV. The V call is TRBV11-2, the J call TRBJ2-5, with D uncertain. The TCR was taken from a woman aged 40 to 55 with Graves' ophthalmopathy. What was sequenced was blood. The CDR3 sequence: CASSLGETQHF. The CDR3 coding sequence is TGTGCCAGCAGCTTAGGCGAGACCCAGCACTTC.